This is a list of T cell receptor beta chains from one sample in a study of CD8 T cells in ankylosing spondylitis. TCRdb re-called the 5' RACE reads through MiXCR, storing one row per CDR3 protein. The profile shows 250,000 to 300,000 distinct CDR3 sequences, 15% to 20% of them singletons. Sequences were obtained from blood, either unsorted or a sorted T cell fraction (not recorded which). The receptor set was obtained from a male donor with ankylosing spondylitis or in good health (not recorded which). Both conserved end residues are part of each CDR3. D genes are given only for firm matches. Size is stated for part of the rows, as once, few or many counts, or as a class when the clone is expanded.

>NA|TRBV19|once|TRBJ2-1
TGTGCCAGTAGTGTCGGGACAAGCAAATACAATGAGCAGTTCTTC
CASSVGTSKYNEQFF
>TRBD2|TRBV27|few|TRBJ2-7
TGTGCCAGCAGTTATGGAGCGGGAGCCCACGAGCAGTACTTC
CASSYGAGAHEQYF
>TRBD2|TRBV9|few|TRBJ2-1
TGTGCCAGCAGCGTGGGCGGGAGCGATGAGCAGTTCTTC
CASSVGGSDEQFF
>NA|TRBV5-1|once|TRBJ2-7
TGCGCCAGCAGCTTGGGCATCGGGGAGCAGTACTTC
CASSLGIGEQYF
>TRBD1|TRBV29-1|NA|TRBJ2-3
TGCAGCGTTGGCGGGACAGGGATTAAAGATACGCAGTATTTT
CSVGGTGIKDTQYF
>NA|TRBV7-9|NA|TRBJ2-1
TGTGCCAGCAGCCCAAGACTAGGGCGCTCCTACAATGAGCAGTTCTTC
CASSPRLGRSYNEQFF
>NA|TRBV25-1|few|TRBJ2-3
TGTGCCAGCAGTGAAGGGGTCGGTTTTAGCACAGATACGCAGTATTTT
CASSEGVGFSTDTQYF
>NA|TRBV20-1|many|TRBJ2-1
TGCAGTGCTAGATGGACGGCGGGCACACACAATCTTGAGCAGTTCTTC
CSARWTAGTHNLEQFF
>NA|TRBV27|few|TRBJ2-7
TGTGCCAGCAGTTTATTTGCCCTCCCCACGGACGAGCAGTACTTC
CASSLFALPTDEQYF
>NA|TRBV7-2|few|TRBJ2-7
TGTGCCAGCAGCGAGGGACATACCTACGAGCAGTACTTC
CASSEGHTYEQYF
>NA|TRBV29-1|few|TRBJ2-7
TGCAGCGTTGCGATAGGGTACGAGCAGTACTTC
CSVAIGYEQYF
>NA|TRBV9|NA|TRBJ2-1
TGTGCCAGCAGCGCCCACGGGACGGCCGATGATGAGCAGTTCTTC
CASSAHGTADDEQFF